The rows below give T cell receptor beta chains drawn from one sample of a study of response to subunit inactivated influenza vaccine. Each CDR3 protein gets one entry after TCRdb re-called the RT-PCR reads with MiXCR. The table has 550,000 to 650,000 distinct CDR3 sequences, 12% seen once. The source was PBMCs from blood, collected on the day of vaccination. Receptors were obtained from a man in his forties or fifties who received an inactivated influenza vaccine. Each CDR3 is given with its conserved first and last residue. The D gene is left open where the match is weak. Size is stated for part of the rows, as once, few or many counts, or as a class when the clone is expanded.

TRBD2	15	TRBV14	few	TRBJ2-1	TGTGCCAGCAGCCAGACTAGCGGGAGGGCCTTTGCGCAGTTCTTC	CASSQTSGRAFAQFF
-	14	TRBV5-1	few	TRBJ2-5	TGCGCCAGCAGCTTGGGGACACAGCAAGAGACCCAGTACTTC	CASSLGTQQETQYF
-	16	TRBV20-1	-	TRBJ1-1	TGCAGTGCTAAAAATGTCGCGGGTTTTTCCCTAACTGAAGCTTTCTTT	CSAKNVAGFSLTEAFF
TRBD1	15	TRBV6-1	-	TRBJ1-3	TGTGCCAGCAGGCAACCAGGACAGGGGGGAAACACCATATATTTT	CASRQPGQGGNTIYF
-	16	TRBV6-2/TRBV6-3	many	TRBJ2-3	TGTGCCAGCAGTTACTCCGGGAGTTCTAGCACAGATACGCAGTATTTT	CASSYSGSSSTDTQYF
-	14	TRBV14	few	TRBJ2-1	TGTGCCAGCAGCCAAGGTGCGGGATGGGGTGAGCAGTTCTTC	CASSQGAGWGEQFF
-	12	TRBV2	-	TRBJ2-7	TGTGCCAGCAGGGAAACTGCGTCCCGTTTTTTCTTC	CASRETASRFFF
-	13	TRBV4-1	few	TRBJ2-5	TGCGCCAGCAGCCAAGAGGGGAGTGAGACCCAGTACTTC	CASSQEGSETQYF
-	15	TRBV20-1	-	TRBJ2-3	TGCAGTGCAAACGGCGGGGCTGATTTCACAGATACGCAGTATTTT	CSANGGADFTDTQYF
-	15	TRBV28	few	TRBJ2-2	TGTGCCTCGAGGGCAAGGGCAGGGGTGTCCGGGGAGCTGTTTTTT	CASRARAGVSGELFF
TRBD1	16	TRBV6-1	few	TRBJ1-2	TGTGCCAGCAGGGGAGGGACAGGGGCAATTGGGTATGGCTACACCTTC	CASRGGTGAIGYGYTF
-	12	TRBV7-9	many	TRBJ2-2	TGTGCCAGCAGCTTAGAGGCCGGGGAGCTGTTTTTT	CASSLEAGELFF
-	13	TRBV12-3/TRBV12-4	few	TRBJ1-5	TGTGCCAGCAGTTTATGGACAGATCAGCCCCAGCATTTT	CASSLWTDQPQHF
-	15	TRBV6-1	many	TRBJ2-2	TGTGCCAGCAGCGCTACAGGGAGGGTCACCGGGGAGCTGTTTTTT	CASSATGRVTGELFF
-	17	TRBV10-3	few	TRBJ2-1	TGTGCCATCAGTGAGTCGACTCTTGGGGAAAGCTACAATGAGCAGTTCTTC	CAISESTLGESYNEQFF
TRBD2	16	TRBV20-1	few	TRBJ2-5	TGCAGTGCTAGATCCCCTAGCGGGGGGGCCCTAGAGACCCAGTACTTC	CSARSPSGGALETQYF
-	16	TRBV5-6	-	TRBJ2-5	TGTGCCAGCAGCTTGGCCGGCGGGGAGGAGAGGGAGACCCAGTACTTC	CASSLAGGEERETQYF
-	14	TRBV12-3/TRBV12-4	many	TRBJ2-3	TGTGCCAGCGGGCCAGCGGGCGGGACAGATACGCAGTATTTT	CASGPAGGTDTQYF
TRBD2	14	TRBV7-2	many	TRBJ2-7	TGTGCCAGCCGGACTAGCGGGAGTTCCCACGAGCAGTACTTC	CASRTSGSSHEQYF
TRBD1	13	TRBV18	many	TRBJ2-7	TGTGCCAGCTCACCTCGGGACAGCCCAAGAAAGTACTTC	CASSPRDSPRKYF
-	14	TRBV7-8	-	TRBJ2-7	TGTGCCAGCCTTCCCGGGGTATACTCCTACGAGCAGTACTTC	CASLPGVYSYEQYF
TRBD1	13	TRBV6-1	many	TRBJ2-7	TGTGCCAGCAGTAGGACAGGGATAGGCGAGCAGTACTTC	CASSRTGIGEQYF
TRBD1	16	TRBV6-1	few	TRBJ2-7	TGTGCCAGCAGTGATTTGGGGGACAGGTCCCCGGGGGAGCAGTACTTC	CASSDLGDRSPGEQYF
-	16	TRBV7-6	many	TRBJ2-2	TGTGCCAGCAGCTTAGAGGGAGACCTAATGACCGGGGAGCTGTTTTTT	CASSLEGDLMTGELFF
-	13	TRBV5-1	-	TRBJ2-5	TGCGCCAGCAGCTTGAGTAGCGTGGAGACCCAGTACTTC	CASSLSSVETQYF
-	15	TRBV29-1	few	TRBJ2-2	TGCAGCGTTGAAGGAGGACAGCCGAACACCGGGGAGCTGTTTTTT	CSVEGGQPNTGELFF
-	14	TRBV20-1	few	TRBJ2-3	TGCAGTGCTAGTAGAACCTCTAGCACAGATACGCAGTATTTT	CSASRTSSTDTQYF
-	17	TRBV7-3	-	TRBJ2-2	TGTGCCAGCAGCTTATGGGGTACCGGGGGCCACACCGGGGAGCTGTTTTTT	CASSLWGTGGHTGELFF
-	14	TRBV20-1	few	TRBJ2-6	TGCAGTGCCCGAGCCCGCTCTGGGGCCAACGTCCTGACTTTC	CSARARSGANVLTF
-	12	TRBV7-9	many	TRBJ2-5	TGTGCCAGCAGGCGACCTCAAGAGACCCAGTACTTC	CASRRPQETQYF
-	15	TRBV20-1	-	TRBJ1-5	TGCAGTGCTAGAGTGCACATGGGGGGCAGACAGCCCCAGCATTTT	CSARVHMGGRQPQHF
TRBD1	16	TRBV12-3/TRBV12-4	-	TRBJ2-3	TGTGCCAGCAGTCCGTGGGGACAGTCAAACACAGATACGCAGTATTTT	CASSPWGQSNTDTQYF